This is a list of T cell receptor beta chains from one sample in a study of PD-1 blockade in classical Hodgkin lymphoma. TCRdb's copy holds only in-frame clones and misses some; the assay was immunoSEQ multiplex PCR. Of 15,000 to 20,000 clones listed, 75% to 90% were seen once; the top ten hold under 3%. The sample here was CD4+ T cells from blood, taken before the fourth cycle of nivolumab. All receptors come from a human donor with classical Hodgkin lymphoma. The CDR3 runs from the conserved cysteine through the conserved F or W. A D gene is named only where the DNA matches it firmly. Some rows have no size entry. The others give once, few or many, or a class for an expanded clone.

d_call: TRBD2; clone_size: .; j_call: TRBJ2-1; v_call: TRBV28; cdr3_aa: CASSATHSGAPSSYNEQFF; cdr3_nt: TGTGCCAGCAGTGCCACCCATAGCGGGGCCCCGAGCTCCTACAATGAGCAGTTCTTC
d_call: TRBD2; clone_size: once; j_call: TRBJ2-7; v_call: TRBV19; cdr3_aa: CASSRGLAGGYEQYF; cdr3_nt: TGTGCCAGTAGCCGAGGACTAGCGGGAGGGTACGAGCAGTACTTC
d_call: TRBD1; clone_size: .; j_call: TRBJ2-6; v_call: TRBV7-6; cdr3_aa: CASSLGGSGGANVLTF; cdr3_nt: TGTGCCAGCAGCCTAGGGGGCTCTGGCGGGGCCAACGTCCTGACTTTC
d_call: TRBD1; clone_size: few; j_call: TRBJ1-2; v_call: TRBV13; cdr3_aa: CASSRDRGVGYTF; cdr3_nt: TGTGCCAGCAGCCGCGACAGGGGTGTCGGCTACACCTTC
d_call: .; clone_size: .; j_call: TRBJ2-3; v_call: TRBV5-1; cdr3_aa: CASTDSSDTQYF; cdr3_nt: TGCGCCAGCACCGATAGCTCGGATACGCAGTATTTT
d_call: TRBD1; clone_size: .; j_call: TRBJ2-5; v_call: TRBV10-3; cdr3_aa: CAIKTGTGKETQYF; cdr3_nt: TGTGCCATCAAAACCGGGACAGGGAAAGAGACCCAGTACTTC
d_call: .; clone_size: .; j_call: TRBJ1-1; v_call: TRBV10-2; cdr3_aa: CASSDWGSETEAFF; cdr3_nt: TGCGCCAGCAGTGATTGGGGATCGGAGACTGAAGCTTTCTTT
d_call: TRBD1; clone_size: .; j_call: TRBJ2-2; v_call: TRBV7-9; cdr3_aa: CGQGSTGELFF; cdr3_nt: TGCGGACAGGGTTCCACCGGGGAGCTGTTTTTT
d_call: TRBD1; clone_size: .; j_call: TRBJ1-4; v_call: TRBV7-9; cdr3_aa: CASSSRQGTNEKLFF; cdr3_nt: TGTGCCAGCAGCTCCCGACAGGGCACTAATGAAAAACTGTTTTTT
d_call: .; clone_size: .; j_call: TRBJ2-2; v_call: TRBV6-1; cdr3_aa: CASRGANTGELFF; cdr3_nt: TGTGCCAGCCGGGGTGCGAACACCGGGGAGCTGTTTTTT
d_call: .; clone_size: .; j_call: TRBJ1-5; v_call: TRBV28; cdr3_aa: CASTRPVAGNQPQHF; cdr3_nt: TGTGCCAGCACCCGCCCGGTGGCCGGCAATCAGCCCCAGCATTTT
d_call: TRBD1; clone_size: .; j_call: TRBJ1-5; v_call: TRBV5-8; cdr3_aa: CASTKPMGQGFLQPQHF; cdr3_nt: TGTGCCAGCACCAAACCCATGGGACAGGGGTTTCTTCAGCCCCAGCATTTT
d_call: .; clone_size: few; j_call: TRBJ1-1; v_call: TRBV28; cdr3_aa: CASSLGQGTEAFF; cdr3_nt: TGTGCCAGCAGTTTGGGTCAGGGAACTGAAGCTTTCTTT
d_call: .; clone_size: few; j_call: TRBJ1-5; v_call: TRBV19; cdr3_aa: CASSIVLGEQPQHF; cdr3_nt: TGTGCCAGTAGTATAGTGTTGGGTGAACAGCCCCAGCATTTT
d_call: .; clone_size: .; j_call: TRBJ1-5; v_call: TRBV7-2; cdr3_aa: CASSLQGGNQPQHF; cdr3_nt: TGTGCCAGCAGCTTACAAGGAGGCAATCAGCCCCAGCATTTT
d_call: .; clone_size: few; j_call: TRBJ1-2; v_call: TRBV5-6; cdr3_aa: CASSLGETRRSYGYTF; cdr3_nt: TGTGCCAGCAGCCTCGGAGAGACACGACGCAGCTATGGCTACACCTTC
d_call: TRBD1; clone_size: once; j_call: TRBJ1-2; v_call: TRBV5-5; cdr3_aa: CASSLGGTVGYTF; cdr3_nt: TGTGCCAGCAGCTTGGGGGGGACAGTTGGCTACACCTTC
d_call: .; clone_size: .; j_call: TRBJ2-1; v_call: TRBV4-1; cdr3_aa: CASSWAREAGKNEQFF; cdr3_nt: TGCGCCAGCAGCTGGGCCCGGGAAGCAGGAAAAAACGAGCAGTTCTTC
d_call: .; clone_size: .; j_call: TRBJ2-7; v_call: TRBV19; cdr3_aa: CASSIAVGLEQYF; cdr3_nt: TGTGCCAGTAGTATAGCGGTGGGGCTCGAGCAGTACTTC
d_call: TRBD2; clone_size: .; j_call: TRBJ2-2; v_call: TRBV19; cdr3_aa: CASSILAGVNTGELFF; cdr3_nt: TGTGCCAGTAGTATACTAGCGGGAGTTAACACCGGGGAGCTGTTTTTT
d_call: .; clone_size: .; j_call: TRBJ2-5; v_call: TRBV18; cdr3_aa: CASSPFAGGVQETQYF; cdr3_nt: TGTGCCAGCTCACCATTTGCAGGGGGGGTTCAAGAGACCCAGTACTTC
d_call: .; clone_size: .; j_call: TRBJ1-1; v_call: TRBV5-1; cdr3_aa: CASSLGRSGRMNTEAFF; cdr3_nt: TGCGCCAGCAGCTTAGGGAGATCGGGACGGATGAACACTGAAGCTTTCTTT
d_call: TRBD2; clone_size: .; j_call: TRBJ2-3; v_call: TRBV19; cdr3_aa: CASSPWTSGRSDTQYF; cdr3_nt: TGTGCCAGTAGTCCCTGGACTAGTGGAAGGTCAGATACGCAGTATTTT
d_call: TRBD2; clone_size: .; j_call: TRBJ2-1; v_call: TRBV19; cdr3_aa: CASSIVGGSRPNEQFF; cdr3_nt: TGTGCCAGTAGTATAGTGGGCGGGAGCCGCCCAAATGAGCAGTTCTTC
d_call: .; clone_size: once; j_call: TRBJ1-5; v_call: TRBV6-1; cdr3_aa: CASSERPITSNQPQHF; cdr3_nt: TGTGCCAGCAGTGAACGCCCAATAACTAGCAATCAGCCCCAGCATTTT